This TCR beta chain was sequenced in a study of response to subunit inactivated influenza vaccine. Study findings and constraints: Authors suggested that a seasonal influenza vaccination recruits few new T cells each time.

This clonotype was counted at least ten times. Antigen: not known. TCRdb analysed the RT-PCR reads with MiXCR anew, one entry per CDR3 protein. The sample lists approximately 480,000 distinct CDR3 sequences, around 9.9% occurring once. The material sequenced was PBMCs from blood, taken more than 35 days after vaccination. This TCR was sampled from a man aged 50-59 years who received an inactivated influenza vaccine.

CDR3 DNA: TGCGCCAGCAGCCAAGTGGTCAGCCTGAACACTGAAGCTTTCTTT. This gives the protein CASSQVVSLNTEAFF. The chain is built from TRBV4-1 and TRBJ1-1, with D unclear. The CDR3 spans 15 residues. Trimming took off 1 base at V and 0 bases at J, with 9 bases between the two ends. Germline V lookup: CDR1 MGHRA, CDR2 YSYEKL.